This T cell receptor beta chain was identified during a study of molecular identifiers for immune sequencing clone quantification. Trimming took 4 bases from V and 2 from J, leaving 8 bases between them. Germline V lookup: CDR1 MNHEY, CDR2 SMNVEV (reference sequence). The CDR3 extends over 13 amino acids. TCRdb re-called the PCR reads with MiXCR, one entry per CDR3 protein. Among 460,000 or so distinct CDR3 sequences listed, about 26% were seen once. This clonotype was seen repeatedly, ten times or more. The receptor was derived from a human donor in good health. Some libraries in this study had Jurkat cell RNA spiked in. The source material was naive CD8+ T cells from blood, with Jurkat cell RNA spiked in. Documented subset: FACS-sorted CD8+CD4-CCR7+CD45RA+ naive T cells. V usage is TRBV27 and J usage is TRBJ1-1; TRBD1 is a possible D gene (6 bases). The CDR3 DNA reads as TGTGCCAGCAGTTCCAGGGGAAACACTGAAGCTTTCTTT. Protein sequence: CASSSRGNTEAFF.